The clone carrying this T cell receptor (beta chain) was seen a handful of times. The CDR3 has 14 residues. The V end was cut by 4 bases, the J end by 5 bases, with 12 bases between. Germline lookup yields CDR1 MNHNS and CDR2 SASEGT. PCR involved 60 Vbeta and 13 Jbeta primers. Repertoires were generated with immunoSEQ multiplex PCR, while TCRdb's copy carries only in-frame clones and drops some. The profile shows roughly 110,000 clones, around 73% of them singletons. These data are taken from a study of cytomegalovirus exposure and HLA in healthy donors. About the study: As released early, the data held roughly 85 million unique TCRs from HLA-typed donors.

V and J are TRBV6-1 and TRBJ1-5; tentative D call: TRBD1 (5 bases). Material: PBMCs. The origin of this receptor is a man aged 25 to 40 in good health and CMV-seronegative. The CDR3 nucleotides read TGTGCCAGCAGTGCCCGGACAAAAGATCAGCCCCAGCATTTT. This translates into CASSARTKDQPQHF.